A selection of T cell receptor beta chains follows, all from one sample in a study of shared clonotypes between healthy human individuals. Assay: immunoSEQ multiplex PCR; the TCRdb copy retains only in-frame clones and omits some. This table holds 2 million to 3 million clones, more than 80% found once. Material: naive CD4+ T cells sorted from blood. The receptors stem from a man aged 18 to 29 in good health. CDR3s include the opening cysteine and the closing phenylalanine or tryptophan. The order of the fields is CDR3 DNA, CDR3 protein, V gene, D gene, J gene, clone size. A D gene is named only where the DNA matches it firmly. Rows give clone size only sometimes, using once, few, many, or a class for an expanded clone.

TGTGCCAGTAGTATCGGCAATTCACCCCTCCACTTT	CASSIGNSPLHF	TRBV19	-	TRBJ1-6	-
TGTGCCAGCAGCGCTCAGGAGAATGGTTCACCCCTCCACTTT	CASSAQENGSPLHF	TRBV7-9	-	TRBJ1-6	-
TGTGCCAGCAGCTTAGGGCGAGCTAGTCCAGAGACCCAGTACTTC	CASSLGRASPETQYF	TRBV7-2	-	TRBJ2-5	-
TGTGCCAGTTCCCCGGGACTAGCGGGAGATTTGGTCAAAAACATTCAGTACTTC	CASSPGLAGDLVKNIQYF	TRBV19	TRBD2	TRBJ2-4	-
TGTGCCAGCTCACCATCTACAGCACAAGAGACCCAGTACTTC	CASSPSTAQETQYF	TRBV18	-	TRBJ2-5	-
TGCGCCAGCAGCCCCCCTGGGCAGCAAGAGACCCAGTACTTC	CASSPPGQQETQYF	TRBV5-1	-	TRBJ2-5	-
TGTGCCAGCAGCCCTCGACCACCACGGTCCTACAATGAGCAGTTCTTC	CASSPRPPRSYNEQFF	TRBV7-9	-	TRBJ2-1	once
TGTGCCAGTAGTTCGGCGGACAGGGTTAACACAGATACGCAGTATTTT	CASSSADRVNTDTQYF	TRBV19	TRBD1	TRBJ2-3	-
TGTGCCAGCAGCTTAGTCAGGGGGAATGGGCCTGAAGCTTTCTTT	CASSLVRGNGPEAFF	TRBV11-2	TRBD1	TRBJ1-1	-
TGTGCCAGCAGTCCCCGGGCAGATACGCAGTATTTT	CASSPRADTQYF	TRBV6-5	-	TRBJ2-3	-
TGTGCCAGCAGCCCTTCCCAAGGACTAGCGGCCTACGAGCAGTACTTC	CASSPSQGLAAYEQYF	TRBV7-2	TRBD2	TRBJ2-7	-
TGTGCCAGCAAGTTTGTCGCCCACGAGCAGTACTTC	CASKFVAHEQYF	TRBV6-1	-	TRBJ2-7	-
TGCACCAGCAGCCAAGGCGGCCCTCTGGACGAGCAGTACTTC	CTSSQGGPLDEQYF	TRBV1	-	TRBJ2-7	-
TGTGCCAGCACCGGGACAGGGGACATGAACACTGAAGCTTTCTTT	CASTGTGDMNTEAFF	TRBV2	TRBD1	TRBJ1-1	-
TGCGCCAGCAGCTTGGGAGGGGGCAGCTCCGGAAACACCATATATTTT	CASSLGGGSSGNTIYF	TRBV5-1	TRBD1	TRBJ1-3	once
TGTGCCAGCAGCCTGACAGGTCCCTCAGGCGAGCAGTACTTC	CASSLTGPSGEQYF	TRBV7-9	-	TRBJ2-7	-
TGCAGCGTTTTACTAGCGGGAGGGCCGTTGTTCTTC	CSVLLAGGPLFF	TRBV29-1	TRBD2	TRBJ2-1	-
TGCGCCAGCAGCATACTGGACAGTCCCAGATACAATGAGCAGTTCTTC	CASSILDSPRYNEQFF	TRBV5-1	-	TRBJ2-1	-